This TCR beta chain is drawn from a study of blood T cell repertoires in COVID-19. Looking at the study overall: Researchers got acute and convalescent COVID-19 samples from the United States, Italy and Spain. The cDNA or gDNA used as material had been derived from T cells, B-cell-depleted T cells, or PBMCs.

The Seattle patients joined while their infection was active and were tracked longitudinally afterward. Per the study methods: By means of reference gene primer amplification, nucleated cell counts were estimated. Clones were sequenced by immunoSEQ multiplex PCR, and TCRdb holds only the in-frame ones, with some missing. V, J and clone size reflect that table, while D and trimming were determined from the DNA. The data hold over 150,000 clones, with around 83% observed a single time. J was trimmed by 4 bases and V by 7 bases; bases with no gene match: 8. The CDR3 sequence is 14 residues long. CDR1 is MNHEY and CDR2 is SVGAGI in the germline V gene.

J is TRBJ1-2 and V is TRBV6-5; 8 nucleotides line up with TRBD1. The receptor's source is a woman aged 60-75 years with COVID-19, enrolled during active disease. The source material was peripheral blood. CDR3 sequence: CASTLSGGSYGYTF. CDR3 in DNA: TGTGCCAGCACCCTATCAGGGGGCAGCTATGGCTACACCTTC.